Here is one T cell receptor beta chain with its context. Its antigen remains unidentified. Trimming pared 1 base from V and 5 bases from J, leaving 6 bases between. CDR1 and CDR2 from the germline V gene are LGHDT and YNNKEL (reference sequence). The CDR3 runs 12 residues. These data are taken from a study of T cell responses to AZD1222 COVID-19 vaccine. Study-level points and caveats: The reported proportion of spike-specific TCRs targeting unmutated variant regions was nearly half. Repertoire sampling was restricted to post-peak T cell response timepoints.

Sequenced by immunoSEQ multiplex PCR; TCRdb stores in-frame clones only, minus some. The profile shows under 70,000 clones, roughly nine tenths of them singletons. The V and J genes are TRBV3-1 (or the pseudogene TRBV3-2) and TRBJ2-7; D is ambiguous. The clonotype was recovered from an adult who received the AZD1222 COVID-19 vaccine. Sequenced material: peripheral blood, taken 28 days after the second AZD1222 dose. In nucleotides, the CDR3 is TGTGCCAGCAGCCAAGCTACCAACGAGCAGTACTTC. As protein: CASSQATNEQYF.